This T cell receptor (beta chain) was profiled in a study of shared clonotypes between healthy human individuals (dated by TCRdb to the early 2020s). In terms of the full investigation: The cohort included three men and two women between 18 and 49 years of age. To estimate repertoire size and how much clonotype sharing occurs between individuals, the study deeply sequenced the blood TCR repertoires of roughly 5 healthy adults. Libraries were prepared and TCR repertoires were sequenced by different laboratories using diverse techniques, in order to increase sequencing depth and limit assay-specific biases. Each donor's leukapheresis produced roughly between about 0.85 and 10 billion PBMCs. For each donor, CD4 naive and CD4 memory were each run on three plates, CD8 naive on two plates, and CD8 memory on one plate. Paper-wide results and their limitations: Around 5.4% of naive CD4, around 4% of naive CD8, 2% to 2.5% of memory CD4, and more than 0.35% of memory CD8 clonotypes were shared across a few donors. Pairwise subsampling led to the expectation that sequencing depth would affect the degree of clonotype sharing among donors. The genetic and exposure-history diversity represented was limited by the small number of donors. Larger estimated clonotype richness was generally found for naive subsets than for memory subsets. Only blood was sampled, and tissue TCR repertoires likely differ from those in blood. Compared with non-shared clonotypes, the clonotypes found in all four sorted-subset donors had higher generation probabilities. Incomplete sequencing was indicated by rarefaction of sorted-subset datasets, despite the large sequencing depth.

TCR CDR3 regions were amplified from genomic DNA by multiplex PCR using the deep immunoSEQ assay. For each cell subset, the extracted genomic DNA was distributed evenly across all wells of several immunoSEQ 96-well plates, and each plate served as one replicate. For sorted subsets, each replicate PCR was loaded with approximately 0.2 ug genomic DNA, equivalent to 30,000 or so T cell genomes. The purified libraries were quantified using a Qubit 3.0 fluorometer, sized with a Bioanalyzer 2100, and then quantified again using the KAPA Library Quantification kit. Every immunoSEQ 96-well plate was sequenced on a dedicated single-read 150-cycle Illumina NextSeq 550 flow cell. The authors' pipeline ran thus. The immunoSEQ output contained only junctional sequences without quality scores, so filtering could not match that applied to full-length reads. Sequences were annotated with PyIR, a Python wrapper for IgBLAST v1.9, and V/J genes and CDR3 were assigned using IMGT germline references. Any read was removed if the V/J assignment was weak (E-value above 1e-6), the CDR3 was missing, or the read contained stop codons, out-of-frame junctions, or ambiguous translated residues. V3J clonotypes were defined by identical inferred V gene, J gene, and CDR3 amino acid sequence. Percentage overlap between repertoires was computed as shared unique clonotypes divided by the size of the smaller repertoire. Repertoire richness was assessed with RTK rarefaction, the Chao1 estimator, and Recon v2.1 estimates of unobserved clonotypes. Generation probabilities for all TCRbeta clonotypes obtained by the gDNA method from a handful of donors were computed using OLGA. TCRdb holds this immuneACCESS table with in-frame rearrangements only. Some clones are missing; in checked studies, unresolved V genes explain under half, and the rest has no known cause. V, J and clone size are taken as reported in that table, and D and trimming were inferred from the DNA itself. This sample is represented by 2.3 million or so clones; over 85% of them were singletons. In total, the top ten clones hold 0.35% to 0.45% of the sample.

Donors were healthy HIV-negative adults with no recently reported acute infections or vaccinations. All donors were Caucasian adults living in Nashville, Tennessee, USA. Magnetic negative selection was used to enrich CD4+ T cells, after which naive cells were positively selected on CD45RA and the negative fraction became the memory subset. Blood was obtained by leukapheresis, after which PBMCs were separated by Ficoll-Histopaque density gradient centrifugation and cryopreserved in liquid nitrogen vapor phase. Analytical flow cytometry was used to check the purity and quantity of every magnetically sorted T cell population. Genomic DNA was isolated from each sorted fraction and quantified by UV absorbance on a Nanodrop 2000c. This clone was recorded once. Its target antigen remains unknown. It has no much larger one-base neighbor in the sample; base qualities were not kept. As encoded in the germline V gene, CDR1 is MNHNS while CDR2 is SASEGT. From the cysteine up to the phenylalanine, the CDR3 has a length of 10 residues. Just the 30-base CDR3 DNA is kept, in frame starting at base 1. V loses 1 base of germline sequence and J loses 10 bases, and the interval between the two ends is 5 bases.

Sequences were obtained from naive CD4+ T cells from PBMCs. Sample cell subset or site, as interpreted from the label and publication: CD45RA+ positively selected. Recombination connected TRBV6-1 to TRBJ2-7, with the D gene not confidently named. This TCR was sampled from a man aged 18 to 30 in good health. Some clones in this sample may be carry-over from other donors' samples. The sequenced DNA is TGTGCCAGCAGTGAAGGAGTTCAGTACTTC. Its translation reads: CASSEGVQYF.